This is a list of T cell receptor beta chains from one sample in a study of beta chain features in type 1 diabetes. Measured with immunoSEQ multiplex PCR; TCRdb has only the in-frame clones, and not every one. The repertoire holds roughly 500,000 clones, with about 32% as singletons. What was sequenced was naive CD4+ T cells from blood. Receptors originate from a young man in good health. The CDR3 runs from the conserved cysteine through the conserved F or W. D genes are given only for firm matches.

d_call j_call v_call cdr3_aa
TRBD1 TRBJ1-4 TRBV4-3 CASSPGDRDAEKLFF
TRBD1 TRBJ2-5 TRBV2 CASSPDRGPQETQYF
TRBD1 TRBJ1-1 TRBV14 CASSPQGLTEAFF
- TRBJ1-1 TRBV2 CASSVQGNTEAFF
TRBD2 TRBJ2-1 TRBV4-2 CASSQDKGLAGVLDGNEQFF
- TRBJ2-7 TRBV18 CASSWNRDGYEQYF
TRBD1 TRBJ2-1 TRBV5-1 CASSSGGDRALNEQFF
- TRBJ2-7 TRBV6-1 CASRDGAYEQYF
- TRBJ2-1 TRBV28 CASRRPAGNEQFF
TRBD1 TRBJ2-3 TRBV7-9 CASSLGGSQGVTQYF
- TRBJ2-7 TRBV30 CAWSVHEARAAYEQYF
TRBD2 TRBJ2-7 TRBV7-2 CASSPGAGAGEQYF
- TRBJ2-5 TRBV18 CASSPGAKETQYF
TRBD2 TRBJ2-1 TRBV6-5 CASSRPGLAINEQFF
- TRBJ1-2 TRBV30 CAWSVGEENYGYTF
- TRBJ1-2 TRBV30 CAWSQQTYGYTF
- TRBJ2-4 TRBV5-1 CASSFDSEGNIQYF
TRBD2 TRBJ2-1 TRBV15 CATKQTSGRINEQFF
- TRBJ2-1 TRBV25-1 CASKLGAWEGNEQFF
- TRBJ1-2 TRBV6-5 CASSYRTGANYGYTF
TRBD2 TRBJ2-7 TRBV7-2 CASSNQRGIYEQYF
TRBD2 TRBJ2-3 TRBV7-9 CASSPSGRAVDTQYF
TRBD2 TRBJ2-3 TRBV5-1 CASRTLAGGPADTQYF
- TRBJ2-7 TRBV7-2 CASSLDGASYEQYF
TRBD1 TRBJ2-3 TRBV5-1 CASSLDRQGRNTQYF
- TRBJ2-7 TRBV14 CASSQDRYEQYF
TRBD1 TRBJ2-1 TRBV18 CASSLGTGNEQFF
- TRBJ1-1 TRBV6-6 CASRAPNTEAFF
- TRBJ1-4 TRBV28 CASSWGATNEKLFF
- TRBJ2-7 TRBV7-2 CASSLAGREQYF
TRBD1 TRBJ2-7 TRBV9 CASNPQGEIYEQYF
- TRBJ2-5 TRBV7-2 CASSRRRPQETQYF
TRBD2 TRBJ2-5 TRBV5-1 CASSQAVAGQETQYF